This T cell receptor (beta chain) comes out of a study of T-cell reconstitution after alpha-beta-depleted transplantation in children. The table lists this clonotype with a few counts. V dropped 0 bases and J dropped 7 bases, with 14 bases sitting between them. This CDR3 spans 14 amino acids. From germline, CDR1 is SGHRS and CDR2 YFSETQ. TCRbeta library preparation incorporated unique molecular identifiers. From the PCR reads, TCRdb called clonotypes with MiXCR, one entry per CDR3 protein. The sample yields about 230,000 distinct CDR3 sequences, around 9.7% seen once. The sequence came from a human donor who donated a stem cell graft to a child with SCID. Sequenced material: PBMCs from the stem cell graft donor, taken from the stem cell graft. This chain uses TRBV5-1 with TRBJ2-7; D is possibly TRBD1 or TRBD2 (5 bases each). In DNA form, the CDR3 reads TGCGCCAGCAGCTTGGTCGTGGGGGTTAAGGAGCAGTACTTC. Translated, it gives CASSLVVGVKEQYF.